The 15 T cell receptor beta chains below all came from one sample that was sequenced in a study of blood T cell repertoires in COVID-19. The protocol was immunoSEQ multiplex PCR, while the TCRdb copy is restricted to in-frame clones and leaves out a portion. The sample records about 50,000 clones, more than 85% being singletons. Sequencing was carried out using peripheral blood. The receptors derive from a woman older than 75 with acute or convalescent COVID-19.

A single count supports this clone. The V call is TRBV7-9, the J call TRBJ1-1; D possibly corresponds to TRBD1 (6 bases). This CDR3 is built from 15 residues. Germline-derived CDR1 and CDR2 are SEHNR and FQNEAQ (reference sequence). Between the trimmed V and J ends, which lost 5 bases and 3 bases, there was a span of 16 bases. The DNA of the CDR3 is TGTGCCAGCAGCCGAGAATCCAGACAGGACACTGAAGCTTTCTTT. This encodes CASSRESRQDTEAFF.

This chain links TRBV7-2 with TRBJ1-6, with 8 bases identical to TRBD1. Germline V CDR1 and CDR2: SGHTA, FQGNSA. The CDR3 consists of 15 residues. The junction had 5 bases not matched to a gene; V was cut back by 4 bases and J by 6 bases. The CDR3 is CASSYRQGSNSPLHF. The CDR3 DNA follows: TGTGCCAGCAGCTACCGACAGGGGAGTAATTCACCCCTCCACTTT.

This chain connects TRBV19 to TRBJ1-3, with TRBD1 matching over 7 bases. CDR3 length: 15 amino acids. Germline CDR1 LNHDA, CDR2 SQIVND (reference sequence). J gave up 1 base and V 9 bases, and 9 bases lay outside the gene matches. The CDR3 DNA reads TGTGCCAGCGACGGACAGGCGAAATCTGGAAACACCATATATTTT. Its translation is CASDGQAKSGNTIYF.

The chain has TRBV4-2 and TRBJ1-1, with D uncertain. This CDR3 is 14 amino acids long. CDR1 LGHNA and CDR2 YNFKEQ come from the germline V gene. The V and J ends lost 5 bases and 5 bases respectively, with 15 bases between them. For the CDR3, the DNA is TGTGCCAGCAGCTACAGAGACCTCGATACTGAAGCTTTCTTT. It is translated as CASSYRDLDTEAFF.

This chain joins TRBV5-1 and TRBJ2-7; 7 nucleotides agree with TRBD1. The CDR3 has 16 amino acids. J lost 5 bases, V lost 0 bases, and 11 bases had no gene match. In germline, CDR1 is SGHRS, CDR2 YFSETQ. The CDR3 spells CASSLGHSTGVHEQYF. DNA for the CDR3: TGCGCCAGCAGCTTGGGCCACAGCACAGGGGTCCACGAGCAGTACTTC.

The chain couples TRBV9 to TRBJ1-6, with 8 bases lining up with TRBD1. Germline loops: CDR1 SGDLS, CDR2 YYNGEE. The V segment lost 5 bases and the J segment 6 bases; nucleotides outside the gene matches: 7. The CDR3 consists of 15 residues. CDR3 DNA: TGTGCCAGCAGTAGCGGACAGGGAGGTAATTCACCCCTCCACTTT. Protein sequence: CASSSGQGGNSPLHF.

The sample holds a few counts of this clone. This chain connects TRBV4-1 to TRBJ1-1, with 9 bases identical to TRBD1. The germline V gene encodes CDR1 MGHRA and CDR2 YSYEKL. Trimming cost V 0 bases and J 0 bases; bases outside gene matches: 17. The CDR3 is 21 residues long. This CDR3 is CASSQDPNRGPFGGMNTEAFF. CDR3 nucleotides: TGCGCCAGCAGCCAAGACCCCAACAGGGGGCCCTTTGGCGGTATGAACACTGAAGCTTTCTTT.

The J gene is TRBJ1-5, the V gene TRBV28, with TRBD1 matching 12 bases. Germline V lookup: CDR1 MDHEN, CDR2 SYDVKM. Trimming took 5 bases from V and 6 from J; bases not matched to a gene: 8. The CDR3 runs 16 residues. The CDR3 nucleotides are TGTGCCAGCAGTCCCCCGGGACAGGGGGCTGTTCAGCCCCAGCATTTT. Translated: CASSPPGQGAVQPQHF.

This clone was recorded a few times. CDR3: CASSRLAGGVTGELFF. DNA of the CDR3: TGTGCCAGCAGCCGTCTAGCGGGGGGGGTCACCGGGGAGCTGTTTTTT. The chain employs TRBV7-2 and TRBJ2-2, with TRBD2 matching over 12 bases. This CDR3 contains 16 residues. V was pared by 5 bases and J by 4 bases, with 5 bases of the junction left unmatched. Germline lookup yields CDR1 SGHTA and CDR2 FQGNSA.

The chain has TRBV3-1 (or the pseudogene TRBV3-2) and TRBJ2-1; possibly TRBD2 for D (6 bases). The germline gives CDR1 LGHDT, CDR2 YNNKEL (reference sequence). The CDR3 runs to 15 residues. V lost 4 bases to trimming and J lost 0 bases, with 10 bases between them. The CDR3 spells CASSLTRGSYNEQFF. The CDR3 nucleotides read TGTGCCAGCAGCCTGACTAGAGGCTCCTACAATGAGCAGTTCTTC.

The J gene is TRBJ2-1, the V gene TRBV2; 12 bases line up with TRBD2. Germline-derived CDR1 and CDR2 are SNHLY and FYNNEI. The junction had 11 bases not matched to a gene; V was cut back by 5 bases and J by 9 bases. The CDR3 sequence is 16 residues long. The CDR3 is CASSTMTSGSSSEQFF. The CDR3 DNA follows: TGTGCCAGCAGTACAATGACTAGCGGGAGTAGTAGTGAGCAGTTCTTC.

V is TRBV4-1 and J is TRBJ1-2, with unresolved D. Trimming cost V 0 bases and J 5 bases, with 16 bases left between them. The CDR3 covers 16 residues. The germline CDR1 and CDR2 sequences are MGHRA and YSYEKL. The CDR3 region is CASSQDAAVFGYGYTF. Here the CDR3 DNA reads TGCGCCAGCAGCCAAGACGCAGCGGTGTTCGGGTATGGCTACACCTTC.

The J gene is TRBJ1-4, the V gene TRBV5-6, with a possible D match to TRBD1 (5 bases). This CDR3 is 13 amino acids long. Trimming shortened V by 0 bases and J by 12 bases, and 12 bases separated the two germline ends. Germline loops: CDR1 SGHDT, CDR2 YYEEEE. The CDR3 DNA follows: TGTGCCAGCAGCTTGGACACCCCGGGGGAACTGTTTTTT. Translated, it gives CASSLDTPGELFF. Full variable domain (rest looked up from reference TRBV5-6 and TRBJ1-4): DAGVTQSPTHLIKTRGQQVTLRCSPKSGHDTVSWYQQALGQGPQFIFQYYEEEERQRGNFPDRFSGHQFPNYSSELNVNALLLGDSALYLCASSLDTPGELFFGSGTQLSVL.

The chain links TRBV5-1 to TRBJ2-1; 12 bases fit TRBD2. The CDR3 covers 16 residues. CDR1 and CDR2 (germline): SGHRS, YFSETQ. The V and J ends lost 4 bases and 7 bases, in that order; junction bases with no gene match: 9. In DNA, the CDR3 is TGCGCCAGCAGCGAGGGACTAGCGGGCCCATCGAATGAGCAGTTCTTC. Encoded protein: CASSEGLAGPSNEQFF.

There are a few counts of this clone. The J gene is TRBJ2-2, the V gene TRBV3-1 (or the pseudogene TRBV3-2); 7 bases map to TRBD2. The CDR3 length is 18 residues. Per germline, CDR1 LGHDT and CDR2 YNNKEL (reference sequence). J was trimmed by 0 bases and V by 1 base; bases with no gene match: 8. CDR3 DNA: TGTGCCAGCAGCCAAGGGCTGAGCGGGGAGACGAACACCGGGGAGCTGTTTTTT. It codes for CASSQGLSGETNTGELFF.